The present TCR beta chain was sequenced within a study of OX40 agonist ivuxolimab in advanced cancers. Here immunoSEQ multiplex PCR was the method, and the copy in TCRdb shows in-frame clones only, minus some. The data hold approximately 120,000 clones, with about nine tenths observed a single time. The V gene's germline CDR1 is MDHEN and CDR2 SYDVKM. Trimming cost V 11 bases and J 6 bases; bases outside gene matches: 8. CDR3 size: 13 residues. The chain employs TRBV28 and TRBJ1-5; 9 bases agree with TRBD1. Sample: CD4+ or CD8+ T cells sorted from blood, taken in a trial of the OX40 agonist ivuxolimab. This sequence was found in an adult with an advanced solid tumor such as melanoma, head and neck, liver or kidney cancer. The CDR3 loop reads CAHQQGASQPQHF. CDR3 DNA: TGTGCCCACCAACAGGGGGCAAGTCAGCCCCAGCATTTT.